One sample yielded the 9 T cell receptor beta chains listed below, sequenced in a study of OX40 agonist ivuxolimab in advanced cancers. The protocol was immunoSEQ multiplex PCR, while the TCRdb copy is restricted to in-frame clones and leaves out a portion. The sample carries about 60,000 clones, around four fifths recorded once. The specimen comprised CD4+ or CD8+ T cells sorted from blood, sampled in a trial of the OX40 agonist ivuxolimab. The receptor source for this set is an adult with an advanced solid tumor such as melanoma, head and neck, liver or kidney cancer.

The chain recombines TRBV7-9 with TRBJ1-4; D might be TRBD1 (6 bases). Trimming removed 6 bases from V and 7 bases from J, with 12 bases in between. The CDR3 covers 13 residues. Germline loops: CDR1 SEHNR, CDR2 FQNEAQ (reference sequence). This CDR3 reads CASRSGAGEKLFF. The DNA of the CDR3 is TGTGCCAGCAGGTCGGGGGCAGGTGAAAAACTGTTTTTT. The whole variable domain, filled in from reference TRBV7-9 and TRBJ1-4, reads DTGVSQNPRHKITKRGQNVTFRCDPISEHNRLYWYRQTLGQGPEFLTYFQNEAQLEKSRLLSDRFSAERPKGSFSTLEIQRTEQGDSAMYLCASRSGAGEKLFFGSGTQLSVL.

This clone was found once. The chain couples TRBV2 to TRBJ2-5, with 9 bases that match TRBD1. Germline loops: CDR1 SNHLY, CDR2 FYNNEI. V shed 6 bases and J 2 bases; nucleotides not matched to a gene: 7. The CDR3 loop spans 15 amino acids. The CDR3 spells CASRPQGARQETQYF. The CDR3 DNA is TGTGCCAGCAGACCACAGGGGGCGCGTCAAGAGACCCAGTACTTC.

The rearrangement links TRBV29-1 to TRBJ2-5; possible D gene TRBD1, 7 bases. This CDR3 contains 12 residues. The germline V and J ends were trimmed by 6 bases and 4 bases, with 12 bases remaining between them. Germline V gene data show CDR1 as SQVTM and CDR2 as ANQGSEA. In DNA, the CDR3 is TGCAGCGTCGCGGGACAGTCAGAGACCCAGTACTTC. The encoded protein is CSVAGQSETQYF.

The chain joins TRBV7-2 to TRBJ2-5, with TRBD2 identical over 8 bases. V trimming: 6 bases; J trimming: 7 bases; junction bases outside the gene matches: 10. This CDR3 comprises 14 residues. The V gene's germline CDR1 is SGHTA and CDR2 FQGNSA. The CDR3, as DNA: TGTGCCAGCAGTTCACGTAGCGGGGCCGGGACCCAGTACTTC. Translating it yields CASSSRSGAGTQYF.

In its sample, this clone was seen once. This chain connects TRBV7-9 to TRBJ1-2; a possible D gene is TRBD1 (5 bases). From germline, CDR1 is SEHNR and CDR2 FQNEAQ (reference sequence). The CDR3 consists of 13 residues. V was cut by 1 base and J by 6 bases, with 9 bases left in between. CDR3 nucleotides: TGTGCCAGCAGCTTAGGCGGGGGGGATGGCTACACCTTC. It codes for CASSLGGGDGYTF.

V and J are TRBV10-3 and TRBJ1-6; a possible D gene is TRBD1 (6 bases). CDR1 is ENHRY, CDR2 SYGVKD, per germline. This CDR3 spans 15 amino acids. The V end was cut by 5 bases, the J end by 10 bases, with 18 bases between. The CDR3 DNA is TGTGCCATCAGTCTCGGACAGAGAGGGGAGTCACCCCTCCACTTT. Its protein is CAISLGQRGESPLHF.

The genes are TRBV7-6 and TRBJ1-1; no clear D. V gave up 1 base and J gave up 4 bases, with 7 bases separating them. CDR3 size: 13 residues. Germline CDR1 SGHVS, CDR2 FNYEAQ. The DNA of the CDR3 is TGTGCCAGCAGCTTAGGGCAGGCCACTGAAGCTTTCTTT. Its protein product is CASSLGQATEAFF. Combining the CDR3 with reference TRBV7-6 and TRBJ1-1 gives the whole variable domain GAGVSQSPRYKVTKRGQDVALRCDPISGHVSLYWYRQALGQGPEFLTYFNYEAQQDKSGLPNDRFSAERPEGSISTLTIQRTEQRDSAMYRCASSLGQATEAFFGQGTRLTVV.

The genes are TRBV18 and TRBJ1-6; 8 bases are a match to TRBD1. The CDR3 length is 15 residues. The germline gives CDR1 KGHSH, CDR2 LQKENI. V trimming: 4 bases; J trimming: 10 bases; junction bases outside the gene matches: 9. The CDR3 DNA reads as TGTGCCAGCTCACGAGGACAGACAGGGGACTCACCCCTCCACTTT. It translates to CASSRGQTGDSPLHF. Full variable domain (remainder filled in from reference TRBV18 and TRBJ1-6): NAGVMQNPRHLVRRRGQEARLRCSPMKGHSHVYWYRQLPEEGLKFMVYLQKENIIDESGMPKERFSAEFPKEGPSILRIQQVVRGDSAAYFCASSRGQTGDSPLHFGNGTRLTVT.

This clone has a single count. CDR3: CASSFGGVTYEQYF. CDR3 bases: TGTGCCAGCAGCTTTGGAGGGGTAACCTACGAGCAGTACTTC. The V call is TRBV5-8, the J call TRBJ2-7; perhaps TRBD2 as D (6 bases). The CDR3 is 14 amino acids. The germline V and J ends were trimmed by 2 bases and 2 bases, with 11 bases remaining between them. From germline, CDR1 is SGHTS and CDR2 YDEGEE. Using reference TRBV5-8 and TRBJ2-7 for the parts outside the CDR3, the full variable domain is EAGVTQSPTHLIKTRGQQATLRCSPISGHTSVYWYQQALGLGLQFLLWYDEGEERNRGNFPPRFSGRQFPNYSSELNVNALELEDSALYLCASSFGGVTYEQYFGPGTRLTVT.